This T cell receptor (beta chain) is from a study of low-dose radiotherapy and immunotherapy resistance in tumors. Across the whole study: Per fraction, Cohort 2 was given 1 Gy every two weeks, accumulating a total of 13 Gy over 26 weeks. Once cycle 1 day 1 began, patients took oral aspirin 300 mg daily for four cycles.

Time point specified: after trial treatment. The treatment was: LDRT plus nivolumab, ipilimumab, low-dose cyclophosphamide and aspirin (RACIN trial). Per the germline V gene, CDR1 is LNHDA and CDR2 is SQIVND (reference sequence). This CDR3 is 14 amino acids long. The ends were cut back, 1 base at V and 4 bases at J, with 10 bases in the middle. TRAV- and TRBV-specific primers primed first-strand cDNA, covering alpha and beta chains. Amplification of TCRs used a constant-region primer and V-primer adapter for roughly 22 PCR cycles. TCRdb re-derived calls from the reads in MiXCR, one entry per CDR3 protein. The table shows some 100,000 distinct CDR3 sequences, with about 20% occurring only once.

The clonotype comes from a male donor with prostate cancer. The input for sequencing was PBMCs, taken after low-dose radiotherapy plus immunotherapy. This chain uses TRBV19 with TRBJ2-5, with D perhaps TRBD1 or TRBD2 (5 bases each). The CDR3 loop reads CASSIGGEGETQYF. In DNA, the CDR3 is TGTGCCAGTAGTATAGGAGGGGAAGGAGAGACCCAGTACTTC.